This section outlines one T cell receptor (beta chain) sequence together with its context. Time point noted: patch test 1, 2 weeks after DPC sensitization. Treatment reported: therapeutic diphenylcyclopropenone sensitization with weekly scalp DPC. Whole blood, unfractionated, served as the material for total RNA extraction. Alopecia patients between 18 and 70 years old and suitable for DPC were used as donors. CDR1 is SNHLY, CDR2 FYNNEI, per germline. The V and J ends lost 6 bases and 0 bases respectively, with 6 bases between them. The CDR3 sequence is 13 residues long. This entry belongs to a study of human T cells and chemical hapten exposure. In the study overall: The patients were mostly female; they had alopecia areata, totalis or universalis.

A single record per CDR3 protein comes from TCRdb applying MiXCR to the RACE reads. The sample has roughly 50,000 distinct CDR3 sequences, approximately 11% seen once. V and J are TRBV2 and TRBJ1-5; D is unclear. Sequenced here: whole blood, sampled in connection with sensitization to the hapten diphenylcyclopropenone (DPC). The TCR was taken from a middle-aged woman with alopecia areata. Some clones in this sample may be carry-over from other donors' samples. In DNA, the CDR3 is TGTGCCAGCAGGGGAATTAGCAATCAGCCCCAGCATTTT. Amino acids: CASRGISNQPQHF.